Below, 20 T cell receptor beta chains from the same sample are listed, as sequenced in a study of blood T cell repertoires in COVID-19. Data came from immunoSEQ multiplex PCR; TCRdb stores just in-frame clones and leaves some out. The sample yields approximately 210,000 clones, less than 90% seen once. Sample: peripheral blood. Every receptor here comes from a woman of 80 years or more with COVID-19, enrolled during active disease.

J is TRBJ2-2 and V is TRBV5-4, with 13 bases lining up with TRBD2. This CDR3 comprises 17 residues. V dropped 4 bases and J dropped 0; count of bases not matched to a gene: 3. Germline V CDR1 and CDR2: SGHNT, YYREEE (reference sequence). CDR3 sequence reads: CASSRTSGGTNTGELFF. CDR3 bases: TGTGCCAGCAGCCGGACTAGCGGGGGAACGAACACCGGGGAGCTGTTTTTT.

The CDR3 nucleotides are TGTGCCAGCTCACCACCGGGACTAGGTGGGGCAGATACGCAGTATTTT. Amino acids: CASSPPGLGGADTQYF. The J gene is TRBJ2-3, the V gene TRBV18, with 8 bases fitting TRBD2. This CDR3 is 16 amino acids long. V was pared by 0 bases and J by 4 bases, with 6 bases of the junction left unmatched. CDR1 is KGHSH and CDR2 is LQKENI in the germline V gene.

The V call is TRBV7-2, the J call TRBJ2-3, with 11 positions matching TRBD2. CDR3 size: 19 residues. Germline lookup yields CDR1 SGHTA and CDR2 FQGNSA. V shed 7 bases and J 6 bases; nucleotides not matched to a gene: 21. CDR3 in DNA: TGTGCCAGCACCCGAAGGCCCCTACTAGCGGGGGATGCCCCTGATACGCAGTATTTT. This sequence encodes CASTRRPLLAGDAPDTQYF.

CDR3 bases: TGCGCCAGCAGCTTGCCCTCTGGCGGGGGCGTCCCGGATACGCAGTATTTT. Translated: CASSLPSGGGVPDTQYF. The chain uses TRBV5-1 and TRBJ2-3, with D perhaps matching TRBD2 (7 bases). The CDR3 is 17 residues long. Trimming removed 1 base from V and 6 bases from J, with 21 bases in between. The germline CDR1 and CDR2 sequences are SGHRS and YFSETQ.

J is TRBJ1-5 and V is TRBV19; D gene unclear. Trimming took off 3 bases at V and 1 base at J, with 7 bases between the two ends. CDR1 is LNHDA and CDR2 is SQIVND in the germline V gene (reference sequence). This CDR3 region has 14 residues. The CDR3 sequence is CASSMRESNQPQHF. Written as DNA, the CDR3 is TGTGCCAGTAGTATGCGAGAGAGCAATCAGCCCCAGCATTTT.

The chain employs TRBV5-1 and TRBJ2-3; 11 nucleotides match TRBD2. The CDR3 spans 14 residues. With V trimmed by 4 bases and J by 4 bases, 2 bases remained unmatched. Germline V gene lookup returns CDR1 SGHRS and CDR2 YFSETQ. Here the CDR3 DNA reads TGCGCCAGCAGCATTAGCGGGGGGGCAGATACGCAGTATTTT. Amino acid sequence: CASSISGGADTQYF. The whole variable domain, filled in from reference TRBV5-1 and TRBJ2-3, reads KAGVTQTPRYLIKTRGQQVTLSCSPISGHRSVSWYQQTPGQGLQFLFEYFSETQRNKGNFPGRFSGRQFSNSRSEMNVSTLELGDSALYLCASSISGGADTQYFGPGTRLTVL.

As DNA, the CDR3 is TGTGCCAGCAGCTTGCAGGACAGGTATCAGCCCCAGCATTTT. It is translated as CASSLQDRYQPQHF. The J gene is TRBJ1-5, the V gene TRBV5-6, with 7 nucleotides matching TRBD1. This CDR3 is built from 14 residues. Trimming took 1 base from V and 5 from J; bases not matched to a gene: 3. Germline values: CDR1 SGHDT, CDR2 YYEEEE.

This chain connects TRBV6-4 to TRBJ1-5; 8 nucleotides align to TRBD1. V was clipped by 2 bases and J by 5 bases; unmatched bases: 8. The CDR3 is made up of 16 amino acids. Germline values: CDR1 MRHNA, CDR2 SNTAGT. The CDR3 spells CASSDRTGLEHQPQHF. As DNA, the CDR3 is TGTGCCAGCAGTGACCGGACAGGGTTAGAGCATCAGCCCCAGCATTTT.

The V call is TRBV5-1, the J call TRBJ1-3, with D unclear. Trimming left V 0 bases short and J 2 bases short, with 9 bases between. The CDR3 sequence is 15 residues long. Looked up from germline, CDR1 is SGHRS and CDR2 is YFSETQ. This chain's CDR3 is CASSLALEPGNTIYF. The DNA of the CDR3 is TGCGCCAGCAGCTTGGCCTTGGAGCCTGGAAACACCATATATTTT.

The chain recombines TRBV18 with TRBJ2-1; 15 nucleotides match TRBD2. The CDR3 is made up of 17 amino acids. From germline, CDR1 is KGHSH and CDR2 LQKENI. V was pared by 1 base and J by 9 bases, with 7 bases of the junction left unmatched. CDR3 coding DNA: TGTGCCAGCTCACCACGGACTAGCGGGGGGGCAGCGGGTGAGCAGTTCTTC. Translated: CASSPRTSGGAAGEQFF.

Only one count was recorded for this clone. The V gene is TRBV6-5, the J gene TRBJ1-2; 7 bases are a match to TRBD1. J was trimmed by 7 bases and V by 4 bases; bases with no gene match: 12. CDR3 length: 15 residues. Germline V gene sequence: CDR1 MNHEY, CDR2 SVGAGI. The CDR3 protein is CASSFTLTGPAGYTF. In DNA, the CDR3 is TGTGCCAGCAGTTTCACCCTGACAGGGCCGGCTGGCTACACCTTC.

This chain connects TRBV7-2 to TRBJ1-1, with no clear D. This CDR3 is built from 11 residues. The V end lost 5 bases, the J end lost 4 bases, and 5 bases lay between the germline ends. Per the germline V gene, CDR1 is SGHTA and CDR2 is FQGNSA. CDR3 DNA sequence: TGTGCCAGCAGCCCCAGCACTGAAGCTTTCTTT. Translation: CASSPSTEAFF. The entire variable domain, with the rest obtained from reference TRBV7-2 and TRBJ1-1, is as follows: GAGVSQSPSNKVTEKGKDVELRCDPISGHTALYWYRQSLGQGLEFLIYFQGNSAPDKSGLPSDRFSAERTGGSVSTLTIQRTQQEDSAVYLCASSPSTEAFFGQGTRLTVV.

The CDR3 is CASSSAGGYGYTF. As DNA, the CDR3 is TGTGCCAGCAGCTCCGCAGGGGGCTATGGCTACACCTTC. V gene TRBV5-4 combines with J gene TRBJ1-2; 7 nucleotides match TRBD1. The CDR3 runs 13 residues. The J segment lost 4 bases and the V segment lost 3 bases, leaving 3 bases of the junction unmatched. Germline loops: CDR1 SGHNT, CDR2 YYREEE (reference sequence).

This clone was picked up one time. V and J are TRBV6-6 and TRBJ1-1; the D is unclear. Trimming stripped 0 bases from V and 5 bases from J, with 7 bases between. The CDR3 runs 13 residues. CDR1 and CDR2 (germline): MNHNY, SVGAGI (reference sequence). The CDR3 DNA sequence: TGTGCCAGCAGTTACTCGGAACAGACTGAAGCTTTCTTT. This sequence encodes CASSYSEQTEAFF.

This sequence joins TRBV4-1 and TRBJ2-2; 8 bases agree with TRBD1. The CDR3 has 16 amino acids. Germline trimming cut 1 base from V and 7 bases from J; bases unmatched to any gene: 8. The germline gives CDR1 MGHRA, CDR2 YSYEKL. For the CDR3, the DNA is TGCGCCAGCAGCCAAGGCAGGGGGCGAGCGAACGGGGAGCTGTTTTTT. It codes for CASSQGRGRANGELFF.

This clone showed up just a few times. V and J are TRBV6-5 and TRBJ2-7; TRBD1 matches 9 bases. Trimming took 8 bases from V and 6 from J; bases not matched to a gene: 14. The CDR3 length is 15 residues. Germline loops: CDR1 MNHEY, CDR2 SVGAGI. CDR3 loop: CASRSQGARESEQYF. The DNA for the CDR3 is TGTGCCAGCCGTTCACAGGGGGCTCGCGAGAGCGAGCAGTACTTC.

This chain joins TRBV20-1 and TRBJ2-7; D remains ambiguous. Looked up from germline, CDR1 is DFQATT and CDR2 is SNEGSKA (reference sequence). This CDR3 comprises 15 residues. V lost 3 bases, J lost 2 bases, and 17 bases lay in between. The CDR3 coding sequence is TGCAGTGCTAGTGGCGACACCCGAAACACCTACGAGCAGTACTTC. Residues: CSASGDTRNTYEQYF.

J is TRBJ2-7 and V is TRBV28; TRBD2 might be the D (6 bases). V lost 4 bases and J lost 1, with 11 bases in between. CDR3 length: 14 residues. The germline V gene encodes CDR1 MDHEN and CDR2 SYDVKM. The CDR3 DNA reads as TGTGCCAGCAGTTCCGGGACTCTTTCCTACGAGCAGTACTTC. Protein: CASSSGTLSYEQYF.

This chain connects TRBV6-6 to TRBJ2-7; 9 bases map to TRBD1. After removal of 5 bases from V and 3 bases from J, the junction contained 2 bases not matched to a gene. The CDR3 runs to 13 residues. Germline V lookup: CDR1 MNHNY, CDR2 SVGAGI (reference sequence). Here the CDR3 DNA reads TGTGCCAGCAGTAGGGACAGGGACTACGAGCAGTACTTC. Translated, it gives CASSRDRDYEQYF.

The sample holds one count of this clone. The chain links TRBV9 to TRBJ2-2; 8 nucleotides line up with TRBD2. V trimming: 7 bases; J trimming: 1 base; junction bases outside the gene matches: 3. The CDR3 runs 14 residues. The germline V gene encodes CDR1 SGDLS and CDR2 YYNGEE. CDR3: CASSSGLNTGELFF. In DNA, the CDR3 is TGTGCCAGCTCTAGCGGGCTGAACACCGGGGAGCTGTTTTTT.